This T cell receptor (beta chain) appears in the sequencing data of a study of shared clonotypes between healthy human individuals. CD8 cells classed as naive were CD45RO-negative and positively selected for CCR7, excluding terminally differentiated effector memory CD45RA+ cells. CDR3 size: 15 residues. The germline V gene has CDR1 MGHRA and CDR2 YSYEKL. The V and J ends lost 6 bases and 7 bases, in that order; junction bases with no gene match: 8. Only in-frame clones appear in the TCRdb table, and some are missing; sequencing was by immunoSEQ multiplex PCR. The data show some 600,000 clones, 90% to 97% seen once.

This chain uses TRBV4-1 with TRBJ2-1; 11 bases agree with TRBD2. Sequenced sample: naive CD8+ T cells sorted from blood. This clonotype originated in a woman in her thirties in good health. Written as DNA, the CDR3 is TGCGCCAGCAGAGTAACTAGCGGGAGTGTAAATGAGCAGTTCTTC. Translating gives CASRVTSGSVNEQFF.